The source of this T cell receptor beta chain is a study of T-cell reconstitution after alpha-beta-depleted transplantation in children. Points from the study as a whole: Reportedly, only several hundred clones from non-depleted graft cells drove alpha-beta T-cell counts at about two months.

In the case of this clonotype: Its antigen is unidentified.

Germline V lookup: CDR1 SGHRS, CDR2 YFSETQ. V lost 2 bases, J lost 6 bases, and 8 bases stayed unmatched. The CDR3 spans 15 residues. Preparation of the TCRbeta library used unique molecular identifiers. TCRdb used MiXCR to reprocess the PCR reads, holding one entry per CDR3 protein. The data contain a few hundred thousand distinct CDR3 sequences, roughly a quarter of them seen just once; the ten biggest clones take up around a third. The chain has TRBV5-1 and TRBJ1-1, with TRBD1 matching over 9 bases. This sample comprised PBMCs, obtained before TCRalphabeta/CD19-depleted stem cell transplant. This TCR was sampled from a boy in the first two years of life with Wiskott-Aldrich syndrome, due to receive a stem cell transplant. The CDR3 nucleotides read TGCGCCAGCAGCTTTCAACAGGGGGCTGAGGCTGAAGCTTTCTTT. This gives the protein CASSFQQGAEAEAFF.